These 21 T cell receptor beta chains came from one sample sequenced in a study of blood T cell repertoires in COVID-19. TCRdb keeps only in-frame clones here, not all; method: immunoSEQ multiplex PCR. The repertoire holds approximately 92,000 clones, 86% seen once, with over 10% in the top ten. The sample was peripheral blood. The source is a woman between 55 and 75 years old in a cohort sampled during active or convalescent COVID-19.

The CDR3 is CASSRDPGTAQETQYF. CDR3 nucleotide sequence: TGTGCCAGCAGCCGAGATCCAGGGACAGCTCAAGAGACCCAGTACTTC. V gene TRBV3-1 (or the pseudogene TRBV3-2) combines with J gene TRBJ2-5, with 7 positions matching TRBD1. This CDR3 is built from 16 residues. CDR1 and CDR2 from the germline V gene are LGHDT and YNNKEL (reference sequence). The ends lost 4 bases at V and 2 bases at J; junction bases unmatched: 10.

The J gene is TRBJ2-7, the V gene TRBV7-9, with 9 bases aligning to TRBD1. CDR3 length: 14 amino acids. Germline lookup yields CDR1 SEHNR and CDR2 FQNEAQ (reference sequence). V trimming: 8 bases; J trimming: 4 bases; junction bases outside the gene matches: 9. The CDR3, as DNA: TGTGCCAGCTCGCCGGGGACAGGGTTGTACGAGCAGTACTTC. Amino acids: CASSPGTGLYEQYF. The full variable domain, rest sourced from reference TRBV7-9 and TRBJ2-7, is DTGVSQNPRHKITKRGQNVTFRCDPISEHNRLYWYRQTLGQGPEFLTYFQNEAQLEKSRLLSDRFSAERPKGSFSTLEIQRTEQGDSAMYLCASSPGTGLYEQYFGPGTRLTVT.

The chain is built from TRBV7-2 and TRBJ2-1; 10 bases match TRBD1. V lost 2 bases and J lost 4; bases outside the gene matches: 8. The germline gives CDR1 SGHTA, CDR2 FQGNSA. This CDR3 spans 17 amino acids. The CDR3 spells CASSLYFPGQGYNEQFF. The CDR3 nucleotides are TGTGCCAGCAGCTTATACTTCCCGGGACAGGGGTACAATGAGCAGTTCTTC.

The V and J genes are TRBV12-5 and TRBJ1-2; tentatively, D is TRBD1 (6 bases). V lost 2 bases to trimming and J lost 4 bases, with 14 bases between them. Germline CDR1 reads LGHNT; CDR2 reads FRNRAP. The CDR3 spans 15 residues. Here the CDR3 DNA reads TGTGCTAGTGGTTTGTTCCCAGGGGAGAGCTATGGCTACACCTTC. It yields the protein CASGLFPGESYGYTF. Together with reference TRBV12-5 and TRBJ1-2, the CDR3 gives the full variable domain: DARVTQTPRHKVTEMGQEVTMRCQPILGHNTVFWYRQTMMQGLELLAYFRNRAPLDDSGMPKDRFSAEMPDATLATLKIQPSEPRDSAVYFCASGLFPGESYGYTFGSGTRLTVV.

The chain employs TRBV27 and TRBJ1-4; weak D call: TRBD1 (5 bases). The CDR3 has 14 amino acids. V lost 6 bases and J lost 4, with 12 bases in between. Germline V gene lookup returns CDR1 MNHEY and CDR2 SMNVEV (reference sequence). CDR3 sequence reads: CASRRGGFNEKLFF. The CDR3 DNA reads TGTGCCAGCAGACGGGGGGGATTTAATGAAAAACTGTTTTTT. Full variable domain (remainder filled in from reference TRBV27 and TRBJ1-4): EAQVTQNPRYLITVTGKKLTVTCSQNMNHEYMSWYRQDPGLGLRQIYYSMNVEVTDKGDVPEGYKVSRKEKRNFPLILESPSPNQTSLYFCASRRGGFNEKLFFGSGTQLSVL.

This clone was detected only once. DNA for the CDR3: TGCGCCAGCAGTCAACTGACAGGGGCAAATAGCAATCAGCCCCAGCATTTT. It encodes CASSQLTGANSNQPQHF. The chain uses TRBV23-1 and TRBJ1-5; 8 bases are shared with TRBD1. TRBV23-1 counts as an open reading frame of uncertain function. This CDR3 has 17 amino acids. The V and J ends lost 2 bases and 0 bases, in that order; junction bases with no gene match: 6.

This clone was picked up one time. CDR3 nucleotide sequence: TGCACCAGCAGCCAAGATCAAGGGTTAGCGGCCCTAGGGGATGAGCAGTTCTTC. It is translated as CTSSQDQGLAALGDEQFF. V is TRBV1 and J is TRBJ2-1; the listed D gene, TRBD2, was not tested against the DNA. TRBV1 is a pseudogene segment. The CDR3 is 18 amino acids.

This chain joins TRBV19 and TRBJ2-1; tentative D call: TRBD2 (6 bases). The CDR3 runs 16 residues. The V gene lost 7 bases and the J gene lost 9 bases, with 25 bases spanning the gap. The germline V gene encodes CDR1 LNHDA and CDR2 SQIVND (reference sequence). The CDR3 region is CASTPGAREHTSEQFF. The DNA for the CDR3 is TGTGCCAGTACCCCCGGAGCTCGGGAGCATACCAGTGAGCAGTTCTTC.

The chain employs TRBV9 and TRBJ2-5, with D possibly being TRBD2 (5 bases). V shed 0 bases and J shed 2 bases, with 8 bases lying between them. Germline loops: CDR1 SGDLS, CDR2 YYNGEE. The CDR3 consists of 14 residues. For the CDR3, the DNA is TGTGCCAGCAGCGTAGGTCCGGGGCAAGAGACCCAGTACTTC. It yields the protein CASSVGPGQETQYF.

The V call is TRBV13, the J call TRBJ2-2; perhaps TRBD2 as D (6 bases). The CDR3 contains 15 residues. Germline loops: CDR1 PRHDT, CDR2 FYEKMQ (reference sequence). V shed 5 bases and J shed 7 bases, with 17 bases lying between them. CDR3 sequence: CASSLRDFLGGELFF. The CDR3 bases are TGTGCCAGCAGCCTCCGGGACTTCTTGGGCGGGGAGCTGTTTTTT. The variable domain in full, completed from reference TRBV13 and TRBJ2-2, reads AAGVIQSPRHLIKEKRETATLKCYPIPRHDTVYWYQQGPGQDPQFLISFYEKMQSDKGSIPDRFSAQQFSDYHSELNMSSLELGDSALYFCASSLRDFLGGELFFGEGSRLTVL.

The J gene is TRBJ2-7, the V gene TRBV5-1; TRBD2 matches at 10 bases. This CDR3 contains 15 residues. J was trimmed by 4 bases and V by 5 bases; bases with no gene match: 9. Germline loops: CDR1 SGHRS, CDR2 YFSETQ. This chain's CDR3 is CASRRSYSGGYEQYF. The CDR3 coding sequence is TGCGCCAGCAGACGGAGTTATAGCGGGGGGTACGAGCAGTACTTC.

J is TRBJ2-2 and V is TRBV7-3; 9 positions agree with TRBD1. The V gene's germline CDR1 is SGHTA and CDR2 FQGTGA. CDR3 length: 15 amino acids. Germline trimming cut 0 bases from V and 5 bases from J; bases unmatched to any gene: 1. Here the CDR3 DNA reads TGTGCCAGCAGCTTAACACAGGGGGCAACCGGGGAGCTGTTTTTT. It codes for CASSLTQGATGELFF.

J is TRBJ2-5 and V is TRBV28, with D possibly being TRBD2 (6 bases). Germline V gene data show CDR1 as MDHEN and CDR2 as SYDVKM. The V end was cut by 3 bases, the J end by 3 bases, with 14 bases between. CDR3 length equals 15 residues. CDR3 nucleotide sequence: TGTGCCAGCAGTTTCGGGGGAATGAGGGAAGAGACCCAGTACTTC. Amino acids: CASSFGGMREETQYF.

V usage is TRBV6-1 and J usage is TRBJ1-3, with D unresolved. There are 15 residues in the CDR3. V was cut by 0 bases and J by 4 bases, with 10 bases left in between. Germline CDR1 MNHNS, CDR2 SASEGT. The CDR3 coding sequence is TGTGCCAGCAGTGAAGCAGCTTCGGGAGGAAACACCATATATTTT. Its protein product is CASSEAASGGNTIYF.

The chain has TRBV28 and TRBJ1-4, with 9 bases that match TRBD1. There are 15 residues in the CDR3. The V gene's germline CDR1 is MDHEN and CDR2 SYDVKM. V lost 7 bases and J lost 4; bases outside the gene matches: 7. In DNA, the CDR3 is TGTGCCAGCAAGCCCGGGACAGGGATTAATGAAAAACTGTTTTTT. It translates to CASKPGTGINEKLFF.

The chain is built from TRBV27 and TRBJ2-7, with 9 bases identical to TRBD1. The J segment lost 6 bases and the V segment lost 6 bases, leaving 9 bases of the junction unmatched. The germline gives CDR1 MNHEY, CDR2 SMNVEV (reference sequence). The CDR3 sequence is 14 residues long. The CDR3 DNA sequence: TGTGCCAGCAGGGCAACAGGGGGCCGGGGCGAGCAGTACTTC. Translated: CASRATGGRGEQYF.

V and J are TRBV14 and TRBJ1-1, with TRBD1 matching over 9 bases. The junction had 2 bases not matched to a gene; V was cut back by 4 bases and J by 5 bases. This CDR3 has 13 residues. The germline CDR1 and CDR2 sequences are SGHDN and FVKESK. The CDR3 DNA reads as TGTGCCAGCAGCCCCGGACAGGGGACTGAAGCTTTCTTT. Translated, it gives CASSPGQGTEAFF.

The J gene is TRBJ2-1, the V gene TRBV6-2 or TRBV6-3; D is perhaps TRBD1 (6 bases). The V end was cut by 5 bases, the J end by 11 bases, with 22 bases between. CDR3 length equals 15 residues. Looked up from germline, CDR1 is MNHEY and CDR2 is SVGEGT. CDR3: CASSRGLGGVGKQFF. CDR3 sequence (DNA): TGTGCCAGCAGTCGCGGTCTAGGGGGTGTGGGGAAGCAGTTCTTC.

This chain uses TRBV18 with TRBJ1-1; D is undetermined. V was pared by 3 bases and J by 0 bases, with 5 bases between. Germline V gene sequence: CDR1 KGHSH, CDR2 LQKENI. CDR3 size: 13 residues. This CDR3 reads CASSPGVNTEAFF. DNA for the CDR3: TGTGCCAGCTCACCCGGGGTGAACACTGAAGCTTTCTTT.

The rearrangement joins TRBV4-1 to TRBJ1-5; D might be TRBD1 (6 bases). Germline CDR1 and CDR2: MGHRA and YSYEKL. The CDR3 extends over 15 amino acids. Deletions cut 2 bases from V and 3 bases from J, with 11 bases between. The CDR3 region has the DNA TGCGCCAGCAGCCAAACCTTGGGGGCCAATCAGCCCCAGCATTTT. As protein: CASSQTLGANQPQHF.

CDR3 sequence: CASSPTRGTGPNQPQHF. CDR3 bases: TGTGCCAGCAGTCCGACTCGTGGGACAGGGCCCAATCAGCCCCAGCATTTT. The chain uses TRBV2 and TRBJ1-5; TRBD1 aligns across 9 bases. J gave up 3 bases and V 5 bases, and 11 bases lay outside the gene matches. This CDR3 has 17 residues. Germline loops: CDR1 SNHLY, CDR2 FYNNEI.